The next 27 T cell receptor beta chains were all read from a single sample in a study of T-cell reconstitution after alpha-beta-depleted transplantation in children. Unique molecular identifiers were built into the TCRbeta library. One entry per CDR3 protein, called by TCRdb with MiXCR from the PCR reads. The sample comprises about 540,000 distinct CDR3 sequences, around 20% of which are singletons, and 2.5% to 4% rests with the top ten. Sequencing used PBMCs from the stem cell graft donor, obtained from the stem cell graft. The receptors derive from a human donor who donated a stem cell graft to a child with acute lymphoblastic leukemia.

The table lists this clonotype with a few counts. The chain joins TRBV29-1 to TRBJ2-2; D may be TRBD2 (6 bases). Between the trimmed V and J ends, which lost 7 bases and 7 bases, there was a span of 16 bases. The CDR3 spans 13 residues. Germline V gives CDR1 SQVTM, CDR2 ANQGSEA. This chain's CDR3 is CSATRGTVGELFF. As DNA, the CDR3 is TGCAGCGCAACCCGGGGGACGGTCGGGGAGCTGTTTTTT.

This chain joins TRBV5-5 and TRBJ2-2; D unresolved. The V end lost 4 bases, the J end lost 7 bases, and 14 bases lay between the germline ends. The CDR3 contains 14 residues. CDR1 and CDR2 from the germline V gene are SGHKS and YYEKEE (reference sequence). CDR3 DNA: TGTGCCAGCAGCGGGTCCTGGGAAATCGGGGAGCTGTTTTTT. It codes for CASSGSWEIGELFF.

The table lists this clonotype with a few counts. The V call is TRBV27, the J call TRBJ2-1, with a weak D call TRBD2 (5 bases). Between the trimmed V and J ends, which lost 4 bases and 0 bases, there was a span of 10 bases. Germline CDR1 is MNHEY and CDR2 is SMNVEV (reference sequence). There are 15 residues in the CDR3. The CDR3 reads CASSSLGISYNEQFF. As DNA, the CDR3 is TGTGCCAGCAGTTCTCTCGGGATCTCCTACAATGAGCAGTTCTTC.

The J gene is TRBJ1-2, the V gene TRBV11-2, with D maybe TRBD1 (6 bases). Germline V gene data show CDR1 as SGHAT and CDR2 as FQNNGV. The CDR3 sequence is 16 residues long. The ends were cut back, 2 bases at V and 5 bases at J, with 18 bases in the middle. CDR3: CASSLIGTGTRYGYTF. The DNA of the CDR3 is TGTGCCAGCAGCTTAATCGGTACAGGGACACGGTATGGCTACACCTTC. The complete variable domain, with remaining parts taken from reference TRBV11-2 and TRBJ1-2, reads EAGVAQSPRYKIIEKRQSVAFWCNPISGHATLYWYQQILGQGPKLLIQFQNNGVVDDSQLPKDRFSAERLKGVDSTLKIQPAKLEDSAVYLCASSLIGTGTRYGYTFGSGTRLTVV.

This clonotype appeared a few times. CDR3 DNA sequence: TGCAGTGCTGCCAGACAGGGGAATCAGCCCCAGCATTTT. Amino acid sequence: CSAARQGNQPQHF. The V and J genes are TRBV20-1 and TRBJ1-5; 8 bases agree with TRBD1. V lost 5 bases, J lost 4 bases, and 4 bases stayed unmatched. The CDR3 loop spans 13 amino acids. Germline loops: CDR1 DFQATT, CDR2 SNEGSKA (reference sequence).

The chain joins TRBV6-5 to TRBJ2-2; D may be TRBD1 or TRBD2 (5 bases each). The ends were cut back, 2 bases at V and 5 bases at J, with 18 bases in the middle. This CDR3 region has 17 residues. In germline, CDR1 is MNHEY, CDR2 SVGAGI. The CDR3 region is CASSYGGFRRRTGELFF. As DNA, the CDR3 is TGTGCCAGCAGTTACGGGGGTTTCCGCCGTCGAACCGGGGAGCTGTTTTTT.

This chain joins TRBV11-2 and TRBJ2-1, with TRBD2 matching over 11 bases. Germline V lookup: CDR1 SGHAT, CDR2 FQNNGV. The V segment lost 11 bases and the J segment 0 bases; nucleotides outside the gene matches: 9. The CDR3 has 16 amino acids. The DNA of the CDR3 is TGTGCCGGCGGACTAGCGGGCTCGAGCTCCTACAATGAGCAGTTCTTC. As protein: CAGGLAGSSSYNEQFF.

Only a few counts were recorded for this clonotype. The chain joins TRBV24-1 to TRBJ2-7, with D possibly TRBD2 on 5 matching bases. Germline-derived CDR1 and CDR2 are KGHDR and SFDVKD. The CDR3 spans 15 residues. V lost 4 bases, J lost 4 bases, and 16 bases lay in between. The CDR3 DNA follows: TGTGCCACCAGTGACCCCCGAGCGGCAACTTACGAGCAGTACTTC. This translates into CATSDPRAATYEQYF.

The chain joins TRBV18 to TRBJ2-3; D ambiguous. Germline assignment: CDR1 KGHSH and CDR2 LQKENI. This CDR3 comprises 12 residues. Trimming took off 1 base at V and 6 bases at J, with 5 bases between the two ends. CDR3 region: CASSPLVDTQYF. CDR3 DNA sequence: TGTGCCAGCTCACCACTTGTGGATACGCAGTATTTT. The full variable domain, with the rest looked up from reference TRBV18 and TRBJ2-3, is NAGVMQNPRHLVRRRGQEARLRCSPMKGHSHVYWYRQLPEEGLKFMVYLQKENIIDESGMPKERFSAEFPKEGPSILRIQQVVRGDSAAYFCASSPLVDTQYFGPGTRLTVL.

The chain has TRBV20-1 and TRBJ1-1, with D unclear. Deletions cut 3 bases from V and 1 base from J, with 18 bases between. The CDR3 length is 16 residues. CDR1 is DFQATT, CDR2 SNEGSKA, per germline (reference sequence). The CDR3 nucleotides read TGCAGTGCTAGGGAGGGAGGGCCGAGTAAGAACACTGAAGCTTTCTTT. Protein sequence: CSAREGGPSKNTEAFF.

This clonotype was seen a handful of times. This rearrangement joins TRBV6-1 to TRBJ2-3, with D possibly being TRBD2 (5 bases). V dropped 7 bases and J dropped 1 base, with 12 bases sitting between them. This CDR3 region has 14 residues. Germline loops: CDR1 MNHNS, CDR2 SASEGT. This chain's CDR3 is CASKDEGGTDTQYF. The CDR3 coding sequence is TGTGCCAGCAAAGACGAGGGCGGCACAGATACGCAGTATTTT.

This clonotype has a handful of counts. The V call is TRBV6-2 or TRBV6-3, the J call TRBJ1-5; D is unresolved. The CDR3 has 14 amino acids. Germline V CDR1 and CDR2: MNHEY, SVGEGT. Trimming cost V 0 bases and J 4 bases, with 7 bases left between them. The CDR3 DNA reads TGTGCCAGCAGTTACTCAGGTGCTAATCAGCCCCAGCATTTT. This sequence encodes CASSYSGANQPQHF.

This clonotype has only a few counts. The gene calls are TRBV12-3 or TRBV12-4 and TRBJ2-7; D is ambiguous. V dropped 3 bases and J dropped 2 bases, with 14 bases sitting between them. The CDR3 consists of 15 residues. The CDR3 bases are TGTGCCAGCAGTTTTTCTCTCCATCTAACCTACGAGCAGTACTTC. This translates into CASSFSLHLTYEQYF.

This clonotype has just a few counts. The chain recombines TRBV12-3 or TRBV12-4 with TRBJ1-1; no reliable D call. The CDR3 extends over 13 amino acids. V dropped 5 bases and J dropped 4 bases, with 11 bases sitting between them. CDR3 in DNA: TGTGCCAGCAGTCCTCTTCGGGCCACTGAAGCTTTCTTT. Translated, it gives CASSPLRATEAFF.

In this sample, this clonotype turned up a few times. This chain's CDR3 is CASDGGYGYTF. CDR3 nucleotide sequence: TGTGCCAGCGACGGGGGCTATGGCTACACCTTC. This chain uses TRBV19 with TRBJ1-2; TRBD1 might be the D (5 bases). The CDR3 covers 11 residues. The germline V gene has CDR1 LNHDA and CDR2 SQIVND (reference sequence). Between the trimmed V and J ends, which lost 9 bases and 4 bases, there was a span of 9 bases.

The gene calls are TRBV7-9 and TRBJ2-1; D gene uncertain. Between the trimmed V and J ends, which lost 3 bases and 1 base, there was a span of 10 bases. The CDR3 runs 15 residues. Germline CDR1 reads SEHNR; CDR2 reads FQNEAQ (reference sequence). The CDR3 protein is CASSFISPSYNEQFF. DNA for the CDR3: TGTGCCAGCAGCTTTATATCCCCTTCCTACAATGAGCAGTTCTTC.

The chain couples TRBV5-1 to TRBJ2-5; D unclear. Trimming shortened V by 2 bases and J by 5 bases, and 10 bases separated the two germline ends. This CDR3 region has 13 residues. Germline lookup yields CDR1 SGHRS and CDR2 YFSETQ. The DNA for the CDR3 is TGCGCCAGCAGCTTACACCGAGTGGAGACCCAGTACTTC. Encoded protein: CASSLHRVETQYF.

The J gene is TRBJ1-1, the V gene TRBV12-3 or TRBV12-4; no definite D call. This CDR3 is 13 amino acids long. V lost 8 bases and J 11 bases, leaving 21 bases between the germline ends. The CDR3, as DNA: TGTGCCAGCCAAGTCGTAGGGATCCAGGTCGCTTTCTTT. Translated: CASQVVGIQVAFF.

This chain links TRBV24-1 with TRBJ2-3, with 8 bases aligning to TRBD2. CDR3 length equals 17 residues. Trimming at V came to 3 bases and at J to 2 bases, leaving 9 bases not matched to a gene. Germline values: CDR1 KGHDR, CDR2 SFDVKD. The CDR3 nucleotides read TGTGCCACCAGTGATCCGAAACGACTAGCGTACACAGATACGCAGTATTTT. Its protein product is CATSDPKRLAYTDTQYF.

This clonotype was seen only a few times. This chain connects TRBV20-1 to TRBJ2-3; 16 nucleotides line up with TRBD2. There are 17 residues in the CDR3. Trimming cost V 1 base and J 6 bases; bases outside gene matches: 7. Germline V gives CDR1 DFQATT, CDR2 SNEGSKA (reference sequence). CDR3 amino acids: CSARAEPGLAGGDTQYF. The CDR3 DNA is TGCAGTGCTAGAGCTGAACCGGGACTAGCGGGAGGGGATACGCAGTATTTT.

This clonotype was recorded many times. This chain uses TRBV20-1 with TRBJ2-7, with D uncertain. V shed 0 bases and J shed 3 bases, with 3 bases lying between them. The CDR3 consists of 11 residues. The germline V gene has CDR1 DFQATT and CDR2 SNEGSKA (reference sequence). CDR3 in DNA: TGCAGTGCTAGAGACAACTACGAGCAGTACTTC. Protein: CSARDNYEQYF.

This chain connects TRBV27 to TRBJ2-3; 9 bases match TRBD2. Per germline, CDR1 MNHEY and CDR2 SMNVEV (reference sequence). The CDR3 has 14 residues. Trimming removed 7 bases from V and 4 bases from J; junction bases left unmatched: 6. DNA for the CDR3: TGTGCCAGCACTTGGGGCGGGGGGGCAGATACGCAGTATTTT. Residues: CASTWGGGADTQYF.

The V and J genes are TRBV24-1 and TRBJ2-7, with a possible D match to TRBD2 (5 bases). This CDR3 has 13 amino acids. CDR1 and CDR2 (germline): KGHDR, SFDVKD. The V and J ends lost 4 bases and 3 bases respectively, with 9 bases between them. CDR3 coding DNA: TGTGCCACCAGTGACCCGGGGAACTACGAGCAGTACTTC. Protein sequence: CATSDPGNYEQYF.

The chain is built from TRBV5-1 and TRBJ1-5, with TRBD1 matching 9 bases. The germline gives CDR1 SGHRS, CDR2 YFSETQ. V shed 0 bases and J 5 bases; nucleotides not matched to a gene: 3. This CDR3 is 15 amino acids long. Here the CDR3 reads CASSLAGTGHQPQHF. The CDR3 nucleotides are TGCGCCAGCAGCTTGGCCGGGACAGGGCATCAGCCCCAGCATTTT.

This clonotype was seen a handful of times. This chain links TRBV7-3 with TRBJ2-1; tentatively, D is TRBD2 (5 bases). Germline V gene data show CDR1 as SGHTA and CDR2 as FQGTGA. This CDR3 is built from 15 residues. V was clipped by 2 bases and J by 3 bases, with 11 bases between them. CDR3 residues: CASSLFPAVYNEQFF. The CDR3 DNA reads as TGTGCCAGCAGCTTATTTCCAGCGGTCTACAATGAGCAGTTCTTC. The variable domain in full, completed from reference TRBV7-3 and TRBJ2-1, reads GAGVSQTPSNKVTEKGKYVELRCDPISGHTALYWYRQSLGQGPEFLIYFQGTGAADDSGLPNDRFFAVRPEGSVSTLKIQRTERGDSAVYLCASSLFPAVYNEQFFGPGTRLTVL.

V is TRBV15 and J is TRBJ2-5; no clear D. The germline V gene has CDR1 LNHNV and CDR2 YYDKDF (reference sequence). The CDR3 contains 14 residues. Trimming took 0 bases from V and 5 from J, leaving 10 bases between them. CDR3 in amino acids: CATSRDLEWETQYF. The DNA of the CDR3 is TGTGCCACCAGCAGAGATTTGGAGTGGGAGACCCAGTACTTC.

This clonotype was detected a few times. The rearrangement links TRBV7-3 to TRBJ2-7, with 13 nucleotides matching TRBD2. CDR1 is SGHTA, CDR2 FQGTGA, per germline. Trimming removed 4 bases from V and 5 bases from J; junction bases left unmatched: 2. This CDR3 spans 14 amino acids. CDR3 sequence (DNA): TGTGCCAGCAGCTCCGGGACTAGCGGGGACGAGCAGTACTTC. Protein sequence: CASSSGTSGDEQYF. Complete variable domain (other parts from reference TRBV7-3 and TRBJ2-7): GAGVSQTPSNKVTEKGKYVELRCDPISGHTALYWYRQSLGQGPEFLIYFQGTGAADDSGLPNDRFFAVRPEGSVSTLKIQRTERGDSAVYLCASSSGTSGDEQYFGPGTRLTVT.